This T cell receptor (beta chain) appears in the sequencing data of a study of blood T cell repertoires in COVID-19. Trimming removed 4 bases from V and 10 bases from J; junction bases left unmatched: 12. The CDR3 loop spans 13 amino acids. The germline V gene encodes CDR1 SQVTM and CDR2 ANQGSEA. The authors' processing: Quantification of nucleated cells was approximated via reference gene primer amplification. The method was immunoSEQ multiplex PCR; TCRdb's version includes in-frame clones alone and lacks a portion of them. Clonal size and the V and J genes are those of that table, whereas D and trimming came from the DNA. The data hold around 300,000 clones, with 87% observed a single time. Ages ranged from 18 to 89 years, with residence in 24 US areas. Two negative PCRs, clearance, or symptom resolution were required of recovered Cohort 3 donors.

The chain employs TRBV29-1 and TRBJ1-1, with TRBD1 identical over 7 bases. This receptor was identified in a middle-aged woman who had recovered from COVID-19. Sequencing input: PBMCs or T cells enriched from blood (not recorded which). CDR3 sequence reads: CSVGNRQGGAAFF. CDR3 in DNA: TGCAGCGTTGGGAACCGGCAAGGGGGCGCAGCTTTCTTT.